What follows are 24 T cell receptor beta chains derived from one specimen sequenced in a study of beta chain features in type 1 diabetes. Findings of the study overall: When Type 1 diabetes patients were examined, their TCRB CDR3s proved moderately but significantly shorter in all four CD4+ subsets.

Expressed TCRB transcripts got sequenced, as all isolated RNA was reverse transcribed. The table came from immunoSEQ multiplex PCR; TCRdb's copy has only in-frame clones and leaves some out. The sample contains a few hundred thousand clones, 10% to 15% of which appear only once. For these receptors, no antigen is known. The sample taken for sequencing was naive CD4+ T cells from blood. The receptor set was obtained from a woman in her late teens or twenties with type 1 diabetes.

This clone has just a few counts. J is TRBJ2-2 and V is TRBV15; TRBD1 agrees at 8 bases. After removal of 7 bases from V and 2 bases from J, the junction contained 9 bases not matched to a gene. Germline CDR1 is LNHNV and CDR2 is YYDKDF (reference sequence). This CDR3 has 16 amino acids. The CDR3 region has the DNA TGTGCCACCACCAAATTGGGGACAGGTAACACCGGGGAGCTGTTTTTT. This encodes CATTKLGTGNTGELFF.

This chain joins TRBV6-5 and TRBJ2-5, with D possibly being TRBD1 (6 bases). CDR3 length: 12 residues. V lost 6 bases and J 6 bases, leaving 11 bases between the germline ends. Germline CDR1 is MNHEY and CDR2 is SVGAGI. CDR3 bases: TGTGCCAGCAGCCAGGGACATAAGACCCAGTACTTC. Translating gives CASSQGHKTQYF.

The chain carries TRBV19 and TRBJ1-5; D gene unclear. V lost 6 bases, J lost 9 bases, and 9 bases lay in between. Germline lookup yields CDR1 LNHDA and CDR2 SQIVND (reference sequence). The CDR3 contains 11 residues. DNA for the CDR3: TGTGCCAGTAGCACCAGCGGGCCCCAGCATTTT. This gives the protein CASSTSGPQHF.

V gene TRBV16 combines with J gene TRBJ1-5; perhaps TRBD1 as D (5 bases). From germline, CDR1 is KGHSY and CDR2 FQNENV. The CDR3 length is 17 residues. V was pared by 2 bases and J by 0 bases, with 14 bases between. The CDR3 bases are TGTGCCAGCAGCCAAAGGGCCGGCAGGGCTAGCAATCAGCCCCAGCATTTT. Protein: CASSQRAGRASNQPQHF. Variable domain in full (rest from reference TRBV16 and TRBJ1-5): GEEVAQTPKHLVRGEGQKAKLYCAPIKGHSYVFWYQQVLKNEFKFLISFQNENVFDETGMPKERFSAKCLPNSPCSLEIQATKLEDSAVYFCASSQRAGRASNQPQHFGDGTRLSIL.

This chain links TRBV21-1 with TRBJ2-1; whether TRBD2, the table's D call, matches the DNA was not checked. TRBV21-1 is a recognized pseudogene. This CDR3 region has 16 residues. CDR3 nucleotide sequence: TGTGCCAGCAGCAAAGTTAAAAGCGGGGGGTACAATGAGCAGTTCTTC. Protein product: CASSKVKSGGYNEQFF.

In its sample, this clone was seen a few times. The chain joins TRBV27 to TRBJ1-4, with a weak D call TRBD1 (6 bases). V was cut by 4 bases and J by 4 bases, with 13 bases left in between. The CDR3 sequence is 15 residues long. CDR1 MNHEY and CDR2 SMNVEV come from the germline V gene (reference sequence). DNA of the CDR3: TGTGCCAGCAGTTCACAGGGAGATATTAATGAAAAACTGTTTTTT. Translating gives CASSSQGDINEKLFF.

The chain uses TRBV28 and TRBJ2-5, with TRBD1 matching over 9 bases. The CDR3 covers 12 residues. Trimming at V came to 10 bases and at J to 3 bases, leaving 3 bases not matched to a gene. The germline gives CDR1 MDHEN, CDR2 SYDVKM. CDR3 sequence: CATRTGEETQYF. Here the CDR3 DNA reads TGTGCCACCCGGACAGGGGAAGAGACCCAGTACTTC.

This clone was seen a handful of times. CDR3 DNA: TGTGCCAGCAGTTTTTGGGGAGGGAGTAACACTGAAGCTTTCTTT. Residues: CASSFWGGSNTEAFF. V is TRBV28 and J is TRBJ1-1; unclear D gene. This CDR3 has 15 residues. V was clipped by 3 bases and J by 2 bases, with 13 bases between them. CDR1 and CDR2 (germline): MDHEN, SYDVKM.

The chain couples TRBV30 to TRBJ1-1; D not resolved. Trimming took 4 bases from V and 1 from J, leaving 13 bases between them. The CDR3 length is 14 residues. Per germline, CDR1 GTSNPN and CDR2 SVGIG (reference sequence). The CDR3 protein is CAWISRVRNTEAFF. The CDR3 DNA is TGTGCCTGGATATCCCGTGTGAGGAACACTGAAGCTTTCTTT.

The rearrangement links TRBV28 to TRBJ2-1, with 10 bases aligning to TRBD2. V shed 8 bases, J shed 8 bases, and the junction held 3 bases outside the gene matches. From germline, CDR1 is MDHEN and CDR2 SYDVKM. The CDR3 sequence is 12 residues long. The CDR3 reads CASQREGYEQFF. The CDR3, as DNA: TGTGCCAGCCAGCGGGAGGGGTATGAGCAGTTCTTC.

The chain uses TRBV15 and TRBJ2-2, with D perhaps TRBD1 (6 bases). The CDR3 spans 15 residues. CDR1 is LNHNV, CDR2 YYDKDF, per germline (reference sequence). Trimming stripped 5 bases from V and 6 bases from J, with 16 bases between. CDR3 protein: CATSPMPGVAGELFF. Written as DNA, the CDR3 is TGTGCCACCAGCCCTATGCCAGGGGTGGCCGGGGAGCTGTTTTTT.

V and J are TRBV19 and TRBJ1-5, with D hard to call. The germline V gene has CDR1 LNHDA and CDR2 SQIVND (reference sequence). V shed 1 base and J shed 4 bases, with 5 bases lying between them. The length of the CDR3 is 13 residues. Here the CDR3 DNA reads TGTGCCAGTAGTATAGCCCAGAATCAGCCCCAGCATTTT. It codes for CASSIAQNQPQHF.

This clone was counted a few times. The gene calls are TRBV4-1 and TRBJ1-4; a weak D match, TRBD1 (5 bases). The CDR3 loop spans 15 amino acids. Germline V CDR1 and CDR2: MGHRA, YSYEKL. Trimming removed 1 base at V and 3 bases at J, with 9 bases between. In nucleotides, the CDR3 is TGCGCCAGCAGCCAAGTGGGACTTGCTAATGAAAAACTGTTTTTT. This gives the protein CASSQVGLANEKLFF.

In DNA form, the CDR3 reads TGTGCCAGCAGTTTAGCGGGGATATTCCAAGAGACCCAGTACTTC. This translates into CASSLAGIFQETQYF. The chain combines TRBV27 with TRBJ2-5; TRBD2 is a possible D gene (6 bases). V was shortened by 2 bases and J by 1 base, with 11 bases between the two germline ends. This CDR3 comprises 15 residues. The germline V gene encodes CDR1 MNHEY and CDR2 SMNVEV (reference sequence).

This clone was recorded a few times. The gene calls are TRBV19 and TRBJ1-1; D ambiguous. Germline assignment: CDR1 LNHDA and CDR2 SQIVND (reference sequence). V lost 2 bases and J 1 base, leaving 2 bases between the germline ends. The CDR3 runs 12 residues. CDR3 sequence: CASSIQNTEAFF. As DNA, the CDR3 is TGTGCCAGTAGTATACAGAACACTGAAGCTTTCTTT.

The V gene is TRBV28, the J gene TRBJ1-2, with 10 bases matching TRBD1. Germline V gene data show CDR1 as MDHEN and CDR2 as SYDVKM. The CDR3 length is 15 residues. The V and J ends lost 2 bases and 3 bases, in that order; junction bases with no gene match: 3. This CDR3 reads CASSLGTGVYYGYTF. The CDR3 coding sequence is TGTGCCAGCAGTTTAGGGACAGGGGTTTACTATGGCTACACCTTC.

This clone was recorded a few times. This chain joins TRBV6-6 and TRBJ2-7, with 7 bases lining up with TRBD1. Trimming at V came to 5 bases and at J to 2 bases, leaving 6 bases not matched to a gene. The CDR3 sequence is 14 residues long. In germline, CDR1 is MNHNY, CDR2 SVGAGI (reference sequence). Here the CDR3 reads CASSPYRGPYEQYF. CDR3 DNA sequence: TGTGCCAGCAGTCCGTACAGGGGACCCTACGAGCAGTACTTC.

This sequence joins TRBV28 and TRBJ2-7; 7 bases line up with TRBD2. The CDR3 spans 13 residues. Trimming removed 8 bases from V and 0 bases from J; junction bases left unmatched: 4. Germline loops: CDR1 MDHEN, CDR2 SYDVKM. The CDR3, as DNA: TGTGCCAGCCAGAGCGGGATCTCCTACGAGCAGTACTTC. Residues: CASQSGISYEQYF.

The CDR3 region is CAWGGTSGPYEQYF. CDR3 sequence (DNA): TGTGCCTGGGGAGGGACTAGCGGGCCCTACGAGCAGTACTTC. This chain joins TRBV30 and TRBJ2-7; 12 bases are shared with TRBD2. The V and J ends lost 5 bases and 2 bases, in that order; junction bases with no gene match: 4. Germline CDR1 GTSNPN, CDR2 SVGIG (reference sequence). The length of the CDR3 is 14 residues.

The gene calls are TRBV14 and TRBJ1-6; 7 bases line up with TRBD1. Trimming cost V 6 bases and J 4 bases; bases outside gene matches: 9. CDR1 and CDR2 from the germline V gene are SGHDN and FVKESK. The CDR3 contains 16 residues. Here the CDR3 DNA reads TGTGCCAGCAGACCGTCAGGGGGTTCATATAATTCACCCCTCCACTTT. This translates into CASRPSGGSYNSPLHF. The full variable domain, completed using reference TRBV14 and TRBJ1-6, is EAGVTQFPSHSVIEKGQTVTLRCDPISGHDNLYWYRRVMGKEIKFLLHFVKESKQDESGMPNNRFLAERTGGTYSTLKVQPAELEDSGVYFCASRPSGGSYNSPLHFGNGTRLTVT.

The V call is TRBV5-6, the J call TRBJ2-1; D is unclear. The germline CDR1 and CDR2 sequences are SGHDT and YYEEEE. The CDR3 totals 13 residues. V was pared by 2 bases and J by 6 bases, with 9 bases between. The CDR3 sequence: CASSLRLRNEQFF. The CDR3 DNA follows: TGTGCCAGCAGCTTACGACTTCGCAATGAGCAGTTCTTC.

This clone has more than one count but fewer than ten. The chain recombines TRBV7-2 with TRBJ2-7; perhaps TRBD2 as D (5 bases). CDR1 and CDR2 (germline): SGHTA, FQGNSA. V dropped 4 bases and J dropped 6 bases, with 16 bases sitting between them. The CDR3 is 14 residues long. The CDR3 sequence is CASSSGLPMGEQYF. In DNA form, the CDR3 reads TGTGCCAGCAGCTCAGGACTGCCCATGGGCGAGCAGTACTTC.

This chain connects TRBV6-4 to TRBJ2-7, with 9 bases that match TRBD1. The CDR3 totals 13 residues. In germline, CDR1 is MRHNA, CDR2 SNTAGT. V was pared by 9 bases and J by 5 bases, with 8 bases of the junction left unmatched. CDR3 in amino acids: CARPGQGFHEQYF. The DNA for the CDR3 is TGTGCCAGGCCGGGACAGGGCTTCCACGAGCAGTACTTC.

DNA for the CDR3: TGCGCCAGCAGCTTGGGGGCTAGCGGACTCACAGATACGCAGTATTTT. Protein product: CASSLGASGLTDTQYF. The chain has TRBV5-1 and TRBJ2-3; TRBD2 aligns across 7 bases. In germline, CDR1 is SGHRS, CDR2 YFSETQ. The CDR3 has 16 amino acids. The junction had 6 bases not matched to a gene; V was cut back by 0 bases and J by 2 bases.